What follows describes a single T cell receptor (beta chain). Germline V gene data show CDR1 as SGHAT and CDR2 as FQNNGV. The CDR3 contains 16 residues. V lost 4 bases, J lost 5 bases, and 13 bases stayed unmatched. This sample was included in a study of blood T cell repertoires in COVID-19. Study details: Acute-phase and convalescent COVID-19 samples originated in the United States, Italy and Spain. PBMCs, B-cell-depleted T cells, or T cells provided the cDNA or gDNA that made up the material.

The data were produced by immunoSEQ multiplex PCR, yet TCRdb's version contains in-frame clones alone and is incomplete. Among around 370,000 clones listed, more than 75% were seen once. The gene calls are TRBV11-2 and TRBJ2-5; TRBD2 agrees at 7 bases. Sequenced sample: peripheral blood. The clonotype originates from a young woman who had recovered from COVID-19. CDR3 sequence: CASSSHPLAPRETQYF. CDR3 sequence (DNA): TGTGCCAGCAGCTCCCATCCACTAGCGCCGAGGGAGACCCAGTACTTC.